This T cell receptor (beta chain) was observed in a study of shared clonotypes between healthy human individuals. Study background: Each donor's CD8 memory used one plate, CD8 naive two, each CD4 subset three.

With 3 bases removed from V and 6 bases from J, the gap between germline ends came to 5 bases. CDR3 length: 11 residues. The germline CDR1 and CDR2 sequences are SGHAT and FQNNGV. CD45RO-negative cells were positively selected for CCR7, leaving out terminally differentiated effector memory CD45RA+ cells. Donation came from healthy HIV-negative adults that had no recent acute infections or vaccinations. All donors were Caucasian adults living in Nashville, Tennessee. As originally analysed: Quality scores were absent from the junction-only immunoSEQ sequences, so filtering differed. Generated by immunoSEQ multiplex PCR, the TCRdb table keeps only in-frame clones and is missing some. The DNA was the basis for D and trimming; V, J and clone size are from that table. This table has roughly 810,000 clones, 90% to 97% appearing once.

This chain joins TRBV11-2 and TRBJ1-1; D is ambiguous. The TCR comes from a man aged 30 to 39 in good health. Sequences were obtained from naive CD8+ T cells sorted from blood. CDR3 in amino acids: CASSLFSEAFF. The CDR3 nucleotides read TGTGCCAGCAGCTTGTTCTCTGAAGCTTTCTTT.